These 14 T cell receptor beta chains originate from one sample sequenced in a study of blood T cells in healthy people across ages (dated by TCRdb to 2014 to 2015). Library generation was performed with 5' RACE. TCRdb lists the instrument as Illumina HiSeq 2500. A second roughly 6 to 11 cycle PCR used a sample-barcoded 5' primer and a J-beta primer mix. In TCRdb, the public reads were trimmed at Q25 with fastp and aligned with MiXCR, with productive beta chains retained. Each entry is one CDR3 protein sequence, shown with its most common DNA and genes. In this sample the table shows 700,000 to 1,000,000 distinct CDR3 sequences, under 45% of which occur a single time. The ten largest clones add up to around 21% of the sample. Sequencing was done on a sample of blood. These receptors came from a man in his 60s in good health.

In its sample, this clonotype was seen many times. The chain carries TRBV28 and TRBJ2-5; maybe TRBD1 (5 bases). V was shortened by 5 bases and J by 5 bases, with 15 bases between the two germline ends. Germline values: CDR1 MDHEN, CDR2 SYDVKM. The CDR3 is made up of 14 amino acids. CDR3 nucleotides: TGTGCCAGCAGTCTGCAGGGCAACAGGGAGACCCAGTACTTC. Amino acids: CASSLQGNRETQYF.

The CDR3 DNA reads TGTGCCACCAGTGATCGGACAGGGGGCAGCTACGAGCAGTACTTC. This encodes CATSDRTGGSYEQYF. The V call is TRBV24-1, the J call TRBJ2-7, with 11 bases matching TRBD1. The germline V gene has CDR1 KGHDR and CDR2 SFDVKD. The CDR3 is 15 residues long. After removal of 3 bases from V and 3 bases from J, the junction contained 3 bases not matched to a gene.

This clonotype has only a few counts. The CDR3 DNA reads TGCAGTGCTAGAGACCTTCGACAGGGCCCAGGGGGGGGGGAGCAGTACTTC. It translates to CSARDLRQGPGGGEQYF. V is TRBV20-1 and J is TRBJ2-7; D is perhaps TRBD1 or TRBD2 (7 bases each). The germline CDR1 and CDR2 sequences are DFQATT and SNEGSKA (reference sequence). The V and J ends lost 0 bases and 7 bases respectively, with 25 bases between them. The length of the CDR3 is 17 residues.

There are a few counts of this clonotype. V is TRBV5-1 and J is TRBJ2-1; 11 nucleotides agree with TRBD2. This CDR3 has 15 amino acids. Germline loops: CDR1 SGHRS, CDR2 YFSETQ. V shed 0 bases and J 10 bases; nucleotides not matched to a gene: 6. The CDR3 spells CASSLVTSGGGEQFF. DNA of the CDR3: TGCGCCAGCAGCTTGGTAACTAGCGGGGGTGGAGAGCAGTTCTTC.

The rearrangement joins TRBV6-5 to TRBJ2-7; perhaps TRBD1 as D (6 bases). V shed 4 bases and J shed 2 bases, with 12 bases lying between them. CDR3 length equals 14 residues. Germline CDR1 and CDR2: MNHEY and SVGAGI. This CDR3 reads CASSSRDTTYEQYF. CDR3 coding DNA: TGTGCCAGCAGTTCCCGGGACACAACCTACGAGCAGTACTTC.

The chain carries TRBV21-1 and TRBJ2-1. TRBV21-1 is an annotated pseudogene. The CDR3 has 12 residues. CDR3 amino acids: CASSKAHGWRFF. In DNA, the CDR3 is TGTGCCAGCAGCAAAGCGCATGGGTGGCGGTTCTTC.

This CDR3 is CASSNRSGGAGDEQYF. The CDR3 nucleotides are TGTGCCAGCAGCAACCGGTCGGGGGGGGCCGGTGATGAGCAGTACTTC. V usage is TRBV6-4 and J usage is TRBJ2-5; 8 bases map to TRBD2. The germline gives CDR1 MRHNA, CDR2 SNTAGT. This CDR3 spans 16 amino acids. V lost 6 bases to trimming and J lost 11 bases; unmatched junction nucleotides: 20.

The J gene is TRBJ2-2, the V gene TRBV10-2, with D unclear. This CDR3 contains 12 residues. Germline loops: CDR1 WSHSY, CDR2 SAAADI. V was clipped by 6 bases and J by 6 bases, with 8 bases between them. The CDR3 DNA sequence: TGCGCCAGCAGATCAGTTCCCGGGGAGCTGTTTTTT. It yields the protein CASRSVPGELFF.

The table lists this clonotype with a few counts. The J gene is TRBJ2-7, the V gene TRBV7-2; TRBD2 matches 10 bases. V shed 4 bases and J 0 bases; nucleotides not matched to a gene: 3. The CDR3 runs to 15 residues. Germline values: CDR1 SGHTA, CDR2 FQGNSA. Written as DNA, the CDR3 is TGTGCCAGCAGCTCCCAGCGGGGGGGCTCCTACGAGCAGTACTTC. Its translation is CASSSQRGGSYEQYF.

The rearrangement uses TRBV7-2 and TRBJ2-7; 14 positions match TRBD2. Germline CDR1 reads SGHTA; CDR2 reads FQGNSA. V lost 4 bases to trimming and J lost 4 bases; unmatched junction nucleotides: 6. The CDR3 contains 16 residues. CDR3 residues: CASSWGTSGGQYEQYF. DNA of the CDR3: TGTGCCAGCAGCTGGGGGACTAGCGGGGGTCAATACGAGCAGTACTTC.

The rearrangement uses TRBV24-1 and TRBJ2-1; 15 positions match TRBD2. Trimming at V came to 5 bases and at J to 8 bases, leaving 6 bases not matched to a gene. The CDR3 consists of 16 residues. Germline lookup yields CDR1 KGHDR and CDR2 SFDVKD. CDR3 DNA: TGTGCCACCAGTGGCGGGACTAGCGGGGGGTTCGATGAGCAGTTCTTC. Amino acids: CATSGGTSGGFDEQFF.

The rearrangement uses TRBV16 and TRBJ1-6, with D perhaps TRBD1 (6 bases). This CDR3 has 14 amino acids. Between the trimmed V and J ends, which lost 8 bases and 8 bases, there was a span of 16 bases. Germline CDR1 KGHSY, CDR2 FQNENV. CDR3 nucleotides: TGTGCCAGCGCCAGGACAGCTAGAGATTCACCCCTCCACTTT. Amino acids: CASARTARDSPLHF.

The V gene is TRBV3-1, the J gene TRBJ1-6, with a possible D match to TRBD1 (6 bases). CDR1 is LGHDT, CDR2 YNNKEL, per germline (reference sequence). The CDR3 extends over 14 amino acids. V dropped 8 bases and J dropped 4 bases, with 12 bases sitting between them. The DNA for the CDR3 is TGTGCCAGCGGGGGCGGGGCTTATAATTCACCCCTCCACTTT. Its translation: CASGGGAYNSPLHF.

This clonotype was detected only once. The rearrangement joins TRBV7-2 to TRBJ1-1, with D unresolved. This CDR3 is built from 14 residues. V lost 3 bases, J lost 3 bases, and 11 bases lay in between. Germline CDR1 and CDR2: SGHTA and FQGNSA. CDR3 nucleotides: TGTGCCAGCAGCTTTGGAGTCCGGGACACTGAAGCTTTCTTT. It is translated as CASSFGVRDTEAFF.